Here is one TCR beta chain with its context. Its antigen is unknown. TCRdb reprocessed the 5' RACE reads with MiXCR, giving one entry per CDR3 protein. The table has some 250,000 distinct CDR3 sequences, 8.5% to 9.5% seen once. The data are from a study of T-cell memory formation after mild COVID-19. Across the study: Largely donor-specific TCR clusters were found. General study points: Among contracting clones, CD4+ were mainly CM/EM and CD8+ enriched in EMRA. A balance of CD4 and CD8 characterized clones contracting day 15 to 85, whereas later expanders leaned CD4+.

Germline CDR1 and CDR2: SGHTA and FQGNSA. Between the trimmed V and J ends, which lost 6 bases and 6 bases, there was a span of 11 bases. CDR3 length equals 12 residues. Sequenced material: PBMCs or a T cell subset sorted from them (not recorded which). V usage is TRBV7-2 and J usage is TRBJ1-1; D gene uncertain. This receptor was obtained from a man aged 18 to 29 who had mild COVID-19 (a few samples of this study predate the infection). Cell type and time point are not known. CDR3 nucleotides: TGTGCCAGCAGGCGCCGCGAGGCTGAAGCTTTCTTT. Amino acids: CASRRREAEAFF.